The 25 T cell receptor beta chains in this list originate from one sample, sequenced in a study of blood T cell repertoires in COVID-19. This table comes from immunoSEQ multiplex PCR, and its TCRdb copy is limited to in-frame clones, with some not included. The table includes fewer than 130,000 clones, approximately 79% detected once. Sequencing was performed on peripheral blood. The receptor set was obtained from a man aged 65 to 85 with active or convalescent COVID-19.

The chain couples TRBV7-2 to TRBJ1-5; unclear D gene. In germline, CDR1 is SGHTA, CDR2 FQGNSA. This CDR3 region has 13 residues. The germline V and J ends were trimmed by 3 bases and 5 bases, with 8 bases remaining between them. In DNA, the CDR3 is TGTGCCAGCAGCTTTAACCGAGATCAGCCCCAGCATTTT. It is translated as CASSFNRDQPQHF.

The V and J genes are TRBV19 and TRBJ2-1, with 9 bases aligning to TRBD1. The germline V gene encodes CDR1 LNHDA and CDR2 SQIVND (reference sequence). The V segment lost 8 bases and the J segment 0 bases; nucleotides outside the gene matches: 5. This CDR3 contains 15 residues. DNA for the CDR3: TGTGCCAGTTCGTACAGGGGGCCCTCCTACAATGAGCAGTTCTTC. As protein: CASSYRGPSYNEQFF.

V and J are TRBV5-1 and TRBJ1-6; 11 bases match TRBD1. Germline V gene lookup returns CDR1 SGHRS and CDR2 YFSETQ. The ends lost 4 bases at V and 5 bases at J; junction bases unmatched: 8. The CDR3 covers 17 residues. CDR3 in DNA: TGCGCCAGCAGCGCGAAAGGGACAGGGGGAGATAATTCACCCCTCCACTTT. Its protein is CASSAKGTGGDNSPLHF.

The chain links TRBV9 to TRBJ1-5; maybe TRBD1 (5 bases). The CDR3 runs to 15 residues. The V gene's germline CDR1 is SGDLS and CDR2 YYNGEE. The V end was cut by 6 bases, the J end by 3 bases, with 16 bases between. The CDR3: CASNRTGRNNQPQHF. For the CDR3, the DNA is TGTGCCAGCAACCGAACAGGACGGAACAATCAGCCCCAGCATTTT.

V usage is TRBV5-1 and J usage is TRBJ1-1, with unresolved D. CDR1 and CDR2 (germline): SGHRS, YFSETQ. Trimming pared 3 bases from V and 4 bases from J, leaving 13 bases between. CDR3 length: 14 residues. The CDR3, as DNA: TGCGCCAGCAGCTCACCTACAGCTTCCACTGAAGCTTTCTTT. It translates to CASSSPTASTEAFF.

The chain links TRBV27 to TRBJ2-1, with 8 bases fitting TRBD2. The germline gives CDR1 MNHEY, CDR2 SMNVEV (reference sequence). Unmatched junction bases numbered 10, after V lost 5 bases and J lost 13 bases. This CDR3 has 13 amino acids. The CDR3 sequence: CASSGPAGVRQFF. The DNA for the CDR3 is TGTGCCAGCAGTGGTCCAGCGGGAGTACGTCAGTTCTTC.

The rearrangement links TRBV10-2 to TRBJ2-7; possible D gene TRBD2, 6 bases. Germline CDR1 WSHSY, CDR2 SAAADI. With 10 bases removed from V and 0 bases from J, the gap between germline ends came to 16 bases. The CDR3 sequence is 14 residues long. CDR3 bases: TGCGCCACTAGAATGGGGGGTAACTCCTACGAGCAGTACTTC. This codes for CATRMGGNSYEQYF.

V is TRBV5-1 and J is TRBJ1-2, with 9 bases lining up with TRBD1. V trimming: 4 bases; J trimming: 6 bases; junction bases outside the gene matches: 7. The CDR3 has 14 amino acids. Germline V gene data show CDR1 as SGHRS and CDR2 as YFSETQ. The CDR3 here is CASSPRTGVDGYTF. The DNA for the CDR3 is TGCGCCAGCAGCCCAAGGACAGGGGTGGATGGCTACACCTTC.

The V gene is TRBV2, the J gene TRBJ2-7; the match to TRBD1 covers 8 bases. V lost 7 bases to trimming and J lost 1 base; unmatched junction nucleotides: 6. This CDR3 contains 14 residues. The germline CDR1 and CDR2 sequences are SNHLY and FYNNEI. The chain's CDR3 is CASTTGGESYEQYF. Written as DNA, the CDR3 is TGTGCCAGCACCACAGGGGGTGAGTCCTACGAGCAGTACTTC.

A few counts support this clone. The rearrangement links TRBV14 to TRBJ2-6; D gene unclear. CDR3 length: 13 amino acids. Trimming left V 2 bases short and J 3 bases short, with 2 bases between. Looked up from germline, CDR1 is SGHDN and CDR2 is FVKESK. The CDR3 here is CASSQRGANVLTF. The CDR3 DNA follows: TGTGCCAGCAGCCAACGTGGGGCCAACGTCCTGACTTTC.

J is TRBJ1-6 and V is TRBV15; a possible D gene is TRBD1 (5 bases). Germline V gene lookup returns CDR1 LNHNV and CDR2 YYDKDF (reference sequence). CDR3 length equals 14 residues. V lost 5 bases, J lost 9 bases, and 14 bases lay in between. The chain's CDR3 is CATSEFPGGSPLHF. The CDR3 nucleotides are TGTGCCACCAGCGAATTTCCGGGGGGTTCACCCCTCCACTTT.

In its sample, this clone was seen once. The chain joins TRBV29-1 to TRBJ2-7; 7 bases are a match to TRBD1. V trimming: 4 bases; J trimming: 2 bases; junction bases outside the gene matches: 5. The CDR3 sequence is 13 residues long. Germline lookup yields CDR1 SQVTM and CDR2 ANQGSEA. The CDR3 region is CSVAGDSPYEQYF. CDR3 bases: TGCAGCGTTGCTGGGGACAGCCCCTACGAGCAGTACTTC.

The table lists this clone with a few counts. The gene calls are TRBV29-1 and TRBJ2-6, with TRBD1 identical over 8 bases. CDR1 is SQVTM, CDR2 ANQGSEA, per germline. The CDR3 is 17 amino acids. Trimming cost V 6 bases and J 0 bases; bases outside gene matches: 10. CDR3 in DNA: TGCAGCGTAGTATTTGGACAGGGCTTCTCTGGGGCCAACGTCCTGACTTTC. Translation: CSVVFGQGFSGANVLTF.

V usage is TRBV7-8 and J usage is TRBJ1-6; maybe TRBD1 (6 bases). Germline V gene sequence: CDR1 SGHVS, CDR2 FQNEAQ. The V gene lost 1 base and the J gene lost 9 bases, with 13 bases spanning the gap. There are 15 residues in the CDR3. This chain's CDR3 is CASSLDTGTGSPLHF. Here the CDR3 DNA reads TGTGCCAGCAGCTTAGACACAGGGACGGGTTCACCCCTCCACTTT.

This chain joins TRBV11-2 and TRBJ2-5; 9 bases align to TRBD1. The CDR3 totals 15 residues. Germline V lookup: CDR1 SGHAT, CDR2 FQNNGV. V lost 0 bases to trimming and J lost 4 bases; unmatched junction nucleotides: 3. CDR3: CASSLDGTGTETQYF. The CDR3 bases are TGTGCCAGCAGCTTAGACGGGACAGGGACAGAGACCCAGTACTTC. The whole variable domain, remainder taken from reference TRBV11-2 and TRBJ2-5, is EAGVAQSPRYKIIEKRQSVAFWCNPISGHATLYWYQQILGQGPKLLIQFQNNGVVDDSQLPKDRFSAERLKGVDSTLKIQPAKLEDSAVYLCASSLDGTGTETQYFGPGTRLLVL.

The chain couples TRBV7-9 to TRBJ1-1; D uncertain. This CDR3 region has 14 residues. Germline CDR1 SEHNR, CDR2 FQNEAQ (reference sequence). V dropped 3 bases and J dropped 6 bases, with 14 bases sitting between them. The CDR3 bases are TGTGCCAGCAGCTTTTCCGCAGTACCCTCTGAAGCTTTCTTT. This translates into CASSFSAVPSEAFF.

This clone was seen more than once but under ten times. The chain carries TRBV23-1 and TRBJ1-2; 9 bases map to TRBD1. Being an ORF, TRBV23-1 has a function that is uncertain. V lost 1 base and J lost 6; bases outside the gene matches: 3. The CDR3 totals 14 residues. The CDR3 sequence is CASSQLGTGNGYTF. The CDR3 DNA is TGCGCCAGCAGTCAATTGGGGACAGGGAATGGCTACACCTTC.

V usage is TRBV5-1 and J usage is TRBJ2-2, with D possibly TRBD1 on 6 matching bases. V dropped 6 bases and J dropped 0 bases, with 12 bases sitting between them. In germline, CDR1 is SGHRS, CDR2 YFSETQ. CDR3 length: 15 amino acids. CDR3 loop: CASTRDTANTGELFF. In DNA form, the CDR3 reads TGCGCCAGCACCAGGGACACCGCGAACACCGGGGAGCTGTTTTTT.

This rearrangement joins TRBV2 to TRBJ2-1; 7 bases map to TRBD2. The CDR3 is 16 residues long. Germline CDR1 SNHLY, CDR2 FYNNEI. After removal of 7 bases from V and 4 bases from J, the junction contained 13 bases not matched to a gene. For the CDR3, the DNA is TGTGCCAGCAACGAACCGACTAGCAGGAGATACAATGAGCAGTTCTTC. It is translated as CASNEPTSRRYNEQFF.

V usage is TRBV6-4 and J usage is TRBJ2-1; D ambiguous. Trimming took 0 bases from V and 9 from J, leaving 9 bases between them. Per germline, CDR1 MRHNA and CDR2 SNTAGT. The length of the CDR3 is 13 residues. The CDR3 DNA is TGTGCCAGCAGTGACTCGATCGGCGGTGAGCAGTTCTTC. Its translation is CASSDSIGGEQFF.

The rearrangement links TRBV18 to TRBJ2-7, with 7 positions matching TRBD1. After removal of 2 bases from V and 4 bases from J, the junction contained 5 bases not matched to a gene. Germline values: CDR1 KGHSH, CDR2 LQKENI. The CDR3 loop spans 14 amino acids. CDR3 protein: CASSPETGRYEQYF. CDR3 nucleotide sequence: TGTGCCAGCTCACCAGAGACAGGGAGATACGAGCAGTACTTC.

The V and J genes are TRBV24-1 and TRBJ2-1; D is uncertain. The V end was cut by 2 bases, the J end by 0 bases, with 4 bases between. Per germline, CDR1 KGHDR and CDR2 SFDVKD. This CDR3 comprises 14 residues. The chain's CDR3 is CATSDWSSYNEQFF. The CDR3 DNA is TGTGCCACCAGTGATTGGAGCTCCTACAATGAGCAGTTCTTC.

The J gene is TRBJ1-5, the V gene TRBV5-1; the match to TRBD1 covers 7 bases. This CDR3 is built from 13 residues. V was clipped by 5 bases and J by 5 bases; unmatched bases: 4. Germline values: CDR1 SGHRS, CDR2 YFSETQ. The CDR3 loop is CASRTGIDQPQHF. The CDR3 bases are TGCGCCAGCAGGACAGGGATTGATCAGCCCCAGCATTTT.

This chain connects TRBV7-9 to TRBJ1-1; 8 bases are shared with TRBD1. V gave up 5 bases and J gave up 0 bases; unmatched junction bases: 8. This CDR3 is 16 amino acids long. CDR1 SEHNR and CDR2 FQNEAQ come from the germline V gene (reference sequence). The CDR3 nucleotides read TGTGCCAGCAGCGGCCGGACAGGGAGCATGAACACTGAAGCTTTCTTT. As protein: CASSGRTGSMNTEAFF.

This clone was seen a few times. This rearrangement joins TRBV7-4 to TRBJ2-1, with TRBD2 as a possible D gene (7 bases). In germline, CDR1 is SGHVT, CDR2 SQSDAQ. V was trimmed by 8 bases and J by 5 bases, leaving 10 bases between them. This CDR3 comprises 12 residues. CDR3 DNA sequence: TGTGCCAGCCAAGGGGGGGACAATGAGCAGTTCTTC. Amino acid sequence: CASQGGDNEQFF.